This T cell receptor beta chain was observed in a study of shared clonotypes between healthy human individuals. Study information: The study used three CD4 naive, three CD4 memory, two CD8 naive and one CD8 memory plate per donor.

Study outcomes and limitations: The sole specimen, blood, was sampled, and tissue repertoires likely differ. Approximately 4.9% of naive CD4 clonotypes were shared across a handful of donors. Despite large depth, sorted-subset datasets appeared incompletely sequenced.

The V segment lost 6 bases and the J segment 4 bases; nucleotides outside the gene matches: 3. This CDR3 contains 13 residues. Per the germline V gene, CDR1 is MNHEY and CDR2 is SVGAGI. Repertoires were generated with immunoSEQ multiplex PCR, while TCRdb's copy carries only in-frame clones and drops some. The sample includes around 700,000 clones, more than 70% of them seen just once. As regards this clone: Antigen specificity is unknown.

The receptor's source is a woman aged 30 to 39 in good health. Sequenced material: memory CD4+ T cells sorted from blood. Subset specified: CD45RA-negative fraction. The V and J genes are TRBV6-5 and TRBJ1-5; 7 nucleotides line up with TRBD1. For the CDR3, the DNA is TGTGCCAGCAGAACAGGGGTAAATCAGCCCCAGCATTTT. Protein product: CASRTGVNQPQHF.